The TCR beta chain under discussion was sequenced for a study of cytomegalovirus exposure and HLA in healthy donors. At the level of the study: One earlier analysis, a look at some 180 million T cells, found some 120 million unique TCR beta sequences. Broader study findings: A later analysis found that most CMV-associated TCR beta chains appeared HLA-restricted. Cytomegalovirus association was assigned to over 150 TCR beta chains. Generally TCR sequences proved uncommon, though certain public TCRs appeared in numerous donors.

Both 60 Vbeta primers and 13 Jbeta primers went into the PCR. Profiled with immunoSEQ multiplex PCR; TCRdb holds only in-frame clones, not every one. The repertoire holds some 150,000 clones, with approximately 81% as singletons. Concerning this clone: What it binds is not known.

The CDR3 loop spans 15 amino acids. Germline CDR1 reads MGHRA; CDR2 reads YSYEKL. J was trimmed by 5 bases and V by 2 bases; bases with no gene match: 6. The specimen was PBMCs. The sequence was collected from a woman aged 18-30 years in good health and CMV-seronegative. The chain joins TRBV4-1 to TRBJ2-7, with 10 nucleotides matching TRBD1. For the CDR3, the DNA is TGCGCCAGCAGCCAACCGCCGACAGGGGGCCACGAGCAGTACTTC. Residues: CASSQPPTGGHEQYF.